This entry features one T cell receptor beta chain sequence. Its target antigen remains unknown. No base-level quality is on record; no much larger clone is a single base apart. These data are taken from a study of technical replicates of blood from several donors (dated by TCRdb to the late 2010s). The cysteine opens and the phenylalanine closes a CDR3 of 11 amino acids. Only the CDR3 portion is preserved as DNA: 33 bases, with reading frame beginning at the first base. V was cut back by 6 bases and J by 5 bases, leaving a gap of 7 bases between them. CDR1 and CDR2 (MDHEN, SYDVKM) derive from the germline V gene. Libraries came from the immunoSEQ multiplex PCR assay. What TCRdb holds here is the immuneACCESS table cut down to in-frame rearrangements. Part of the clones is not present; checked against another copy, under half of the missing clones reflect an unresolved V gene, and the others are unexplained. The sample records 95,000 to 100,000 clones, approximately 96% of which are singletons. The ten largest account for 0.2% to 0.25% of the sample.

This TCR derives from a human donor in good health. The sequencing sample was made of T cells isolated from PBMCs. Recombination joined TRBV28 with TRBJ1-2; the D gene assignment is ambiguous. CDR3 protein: CASSPLYGYTF. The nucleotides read TGTGCCAGCAGCCCGCTATATGGCTACACCTTC.